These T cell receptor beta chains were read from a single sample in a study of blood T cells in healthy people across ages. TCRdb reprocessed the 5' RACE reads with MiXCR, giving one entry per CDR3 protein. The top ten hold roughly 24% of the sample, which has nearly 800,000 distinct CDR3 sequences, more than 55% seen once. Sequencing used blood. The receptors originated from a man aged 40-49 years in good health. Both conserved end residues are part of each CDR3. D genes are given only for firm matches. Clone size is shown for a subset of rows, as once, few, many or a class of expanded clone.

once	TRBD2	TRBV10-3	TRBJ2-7	CAISGYRGLAYEQYF	TGTGCCATCAGTGGGTATAGGGGACTAGCGTACGAGCAGTACTTC
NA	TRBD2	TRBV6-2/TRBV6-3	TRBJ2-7	CASSSGGRPLEQYF	TGTGCCAGCAGTTCGGGGGGAAGACCTCTCGAGCAGTACTTC
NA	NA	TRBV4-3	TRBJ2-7	CASSQTRVAEQYF	TGCGCCAGCAGCCAAACCAGGGTAGCCGAGCAGTACTTC
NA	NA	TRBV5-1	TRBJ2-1	CASSLFLAGRSYNEQFF	TGCGCCAGCAGCTTGTTTCTGGCAGGGCGTTCCTACAATGAGCAGTTCTTC
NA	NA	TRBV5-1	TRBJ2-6	CASSLGGLTGANVLTF	TGCGCCAGCAGTCTGGGGGGCTTAACTGGGGCCAACGTCCTGACTTTC
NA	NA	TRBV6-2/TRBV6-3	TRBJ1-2	CASSYEPQAYGYTF	TGTGCCAGCAGTTACGAGCCCCAGGCCTATGGCTACACCTTC
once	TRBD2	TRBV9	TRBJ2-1	CASSGTRREQFF	TGTGCCAGCAGCGGGACTAGGCGGGAGCAGTTCTTC
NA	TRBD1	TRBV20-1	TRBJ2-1	CSARLSGQGYNEQFF	TGCAGTGCTAGACTTTCCGGACAGGGTTACAATGAGCAGTTCTTC
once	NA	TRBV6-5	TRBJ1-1	CASKVTKGRTEAFF	TGTGCCAGCAAGGTCACCAAGGGGCGCACTGAAGCTTTCTTT
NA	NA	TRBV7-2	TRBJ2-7	CASSGTPFQREQYF	TGTGCCAGCAGCGGGACACCTTTTCAACGGGAGCAGTACTTC
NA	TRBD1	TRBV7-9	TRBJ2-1	CASSLRQGPYNEQFF	TGTGCCAGCAGCTTACGACAGGGACCCTACAATGAGCAGTTCTTC
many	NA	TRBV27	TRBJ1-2	CASSPRGDGYTF	TGTGCCAGCAGCCCCCGGGGGGATGGCTACACCTTC
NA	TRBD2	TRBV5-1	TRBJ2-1	CASSRDTLTSGSFVGEQFF	TGCGCCAGCAGCCGGGATACTTTGACTAGCGGGAGCTTTGTAGGTGAGCAGTTCTTC
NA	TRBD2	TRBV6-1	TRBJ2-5	CASSWTGGQENEQYF	TGTGCCAGCAGTTGGACGGGAGGTCAGGAGAATGAGCAGTACTTC
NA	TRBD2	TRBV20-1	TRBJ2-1	CSASISGRPNEQFF	TGCAGTGCTTCCATCAGCGGGAGGCCGAATGAGCAGTTCTTC
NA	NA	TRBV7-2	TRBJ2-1	CASSPGPNEQFF	TGTGCCAGCAGCCCGGGGCCCAATGAGCAGTTCTTC
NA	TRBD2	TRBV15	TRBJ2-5	CATSKAGGREETQYF	TGTGCCACCAGCAAAGCGGGAGGGCGGGAAGAGACCCAGTACTTC
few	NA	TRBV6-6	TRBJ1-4	CATGSEKLFF	TGTGCCACCGGGTCCGAAAAACTGTTTTTT
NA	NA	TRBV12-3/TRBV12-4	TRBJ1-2	CASSLSPRGYTF	TGTGCCAGCAGTCTGTCTCCGCGCGGCTACACCTTC
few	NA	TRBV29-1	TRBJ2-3	CSVEESGTDTQYF	TGCAGCGTTGAAGAATCCGGCACAGATACGCAGTATTTT
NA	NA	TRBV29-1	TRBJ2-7	CSVPRGPGGVGNEQYF	TGCAGCGTCCCCAGGGGGCCCGGGGGGGTTGGCAATGAGCAGTACTTC
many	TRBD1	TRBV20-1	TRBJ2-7	CSARDRGYEQYF	TGCAGCGCGAGGGACAGGGGATACGAGCAGTACTTC
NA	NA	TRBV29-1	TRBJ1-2	CSAEGAGGLHGYTF	TGCAGCGCTGAAGGGGCGGGGGGACTTCATGGCTACACCTTC
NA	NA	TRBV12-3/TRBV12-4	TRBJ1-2	CASSFGVMGYTF	TGTGCCAGCAGTTTTGGCGTTATGGGCTACACCTTC
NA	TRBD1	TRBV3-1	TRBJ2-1	CASSRTGTVYNEQFF	TGTGCCAGCAGCCGGACCGGGACAGTATACAATGAGCAGTTCTTC